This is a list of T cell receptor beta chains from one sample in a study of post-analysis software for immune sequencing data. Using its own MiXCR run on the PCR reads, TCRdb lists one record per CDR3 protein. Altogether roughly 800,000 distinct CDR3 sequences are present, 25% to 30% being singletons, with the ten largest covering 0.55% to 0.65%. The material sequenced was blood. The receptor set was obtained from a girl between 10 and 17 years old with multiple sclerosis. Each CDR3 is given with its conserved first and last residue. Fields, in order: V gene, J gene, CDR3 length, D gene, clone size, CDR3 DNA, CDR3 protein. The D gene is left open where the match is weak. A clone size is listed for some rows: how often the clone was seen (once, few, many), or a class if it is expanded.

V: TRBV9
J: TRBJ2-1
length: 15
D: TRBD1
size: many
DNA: TGTGCCAGCAGCCCGACCGGGACAGGGTACAATGAGCAGTTCTTC
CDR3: CASSPTGTGYNEQFF

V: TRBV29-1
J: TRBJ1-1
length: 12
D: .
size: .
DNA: TGCAGCGCTATGACAGGGAACACTGAAGCTTTCTTT
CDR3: CSAMTGNTEAFF

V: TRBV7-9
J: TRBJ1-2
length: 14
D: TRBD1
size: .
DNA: TGTGCCAGCAGCTTCCTGAACAGGGGGCTTGGCTACACCTTC
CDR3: CASSFLNRGLGYTF

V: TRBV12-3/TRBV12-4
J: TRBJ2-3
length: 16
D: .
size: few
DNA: TGTGCCAGCAGCCGCATGCCCGGAGCCTTCACAGATACGCAGTATTTT
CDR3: CASSRMPGAFTDTQYF

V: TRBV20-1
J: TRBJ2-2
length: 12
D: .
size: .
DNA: TGCAGTGCTAGCGTGGGACCCGGGGAGCTGTTTTTT
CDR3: CSASVGPGELFF

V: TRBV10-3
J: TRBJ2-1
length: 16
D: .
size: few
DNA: TGTGCCATCAGCCCTCAAAATCGGGGCTCCTACAATGAGCAGTTCTTC
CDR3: CAISPQNRGSYNEQFF

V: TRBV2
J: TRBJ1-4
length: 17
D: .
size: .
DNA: TGTGCCAGCAGTGAATCTTCTACTGGGTCCGGAGGAGAAAAACTGTTTTTT
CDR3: CASSESSTGSGGEKLFF

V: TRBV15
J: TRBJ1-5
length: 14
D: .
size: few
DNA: TGTGCCACCAGCAGACCATATAGCAATCAGCCCCAGCATTTT
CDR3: CATSRPYSNQPQHF

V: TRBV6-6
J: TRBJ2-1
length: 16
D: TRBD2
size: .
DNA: TGTGCCAGCAGATTCTTCGCGGGAGGGTCCTACAATGAGCAGTTCTTC
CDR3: CASRFFAGGSYNEQFF

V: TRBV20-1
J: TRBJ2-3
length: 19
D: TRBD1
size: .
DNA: TGCAGTGCTAGGGCCTACGGTGAAGGGGGCGCCCCTCCAGCAGATACGCAGTATTTT
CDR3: CSARAYGEGGAPPADTQYF

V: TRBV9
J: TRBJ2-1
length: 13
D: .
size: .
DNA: TGTGCCAGCAGCAAAACCGGGGACCACAAGCAGTTCTTC
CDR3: CASSKTGDHKQFF

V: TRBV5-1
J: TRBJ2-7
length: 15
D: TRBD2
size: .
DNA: TGCGCCAGCAGCCCTACCCGGACTAGCACCTACGAGCAGTACTTC
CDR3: CASSPTRTSTYEQYF

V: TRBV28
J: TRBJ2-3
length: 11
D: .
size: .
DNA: TGTGCCAGCCAAGGGGTAGATACGCAGTATTTT
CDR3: CASQGVDTQYF

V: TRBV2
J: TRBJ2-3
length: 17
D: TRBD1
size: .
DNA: TGTGCCAGAACGACCGAGGGTCCAGGGGGCAACACAGATACGCAGTATTTT
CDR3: CARTTEGPGGNTDTQYF

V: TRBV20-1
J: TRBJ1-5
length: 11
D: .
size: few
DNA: TGCAGTGCTCATCGACAGTACTCCCAGCATTTT
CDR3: CSAHRQYSQHF

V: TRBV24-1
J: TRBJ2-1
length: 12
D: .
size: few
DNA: TGTGCCACCAGCGGGAATCTCAATGAGCAGTTCTTC
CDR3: CATSGNLNEQFF

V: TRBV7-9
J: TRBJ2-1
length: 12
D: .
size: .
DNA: TGTGCCAGCAGCTACGACTATAATGAGCAGTTCTTC
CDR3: CASSYDYNEQFF

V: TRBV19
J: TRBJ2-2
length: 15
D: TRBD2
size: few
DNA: TGTGCCAGTAGTATGACTAGCGTGAACACCGGGGAGCTGTTTTTT
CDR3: CASSMTSVNTGELFF

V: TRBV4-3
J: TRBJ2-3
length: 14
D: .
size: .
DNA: TGCGCCAGCAGCCAAGTTGGGACCGCGGATACGCAGTATTTT
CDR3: CASSQVGTADTQYF

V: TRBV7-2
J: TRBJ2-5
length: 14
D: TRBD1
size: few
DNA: TGTGCCAGCAGTTTTGGACAGGGTTGGGAGACCCAGTACTTC
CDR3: CASSFGQGWETQYF

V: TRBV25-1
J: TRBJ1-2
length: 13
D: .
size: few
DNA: TGTGCCAGCAGTGAATATGGAGTTCATGGCTACACCTTC
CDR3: CASSEYGVHGYTF

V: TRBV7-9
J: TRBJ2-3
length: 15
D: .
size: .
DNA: TGTGCCAGTTGGGAAGCGGCTACTAGCACAGATACGCAGTATTTT
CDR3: CASWEAATSTDTQYF

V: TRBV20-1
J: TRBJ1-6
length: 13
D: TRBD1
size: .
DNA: TGCAGTGCAACAGGACAGGGACGTCCACCCCTCCACTTT
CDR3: CSATGQGRPPLHF

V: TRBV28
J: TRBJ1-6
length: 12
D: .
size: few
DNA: TGTGCCAGCAGCCTCAACGGTTCACCCCTCCACTTT
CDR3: CASSLNGSPLHF

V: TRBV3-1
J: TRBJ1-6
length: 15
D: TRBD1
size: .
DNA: TGTGCCAGCAGCAGAACAGGGGGTCAAGGGTCACCCCTCCACTTT
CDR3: CASSRTGGQGSPLHF

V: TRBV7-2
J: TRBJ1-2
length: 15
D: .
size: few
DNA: TGTGCCAGCAGCCCAGCGGGCAGACTTAACTATGGCTACACCTTC
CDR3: CASSPAGRLNYGYTF

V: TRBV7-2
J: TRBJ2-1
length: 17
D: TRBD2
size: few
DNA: TGTGCCAGCAGCCGAGGGACTAGCGGTTACTCCTACAATGAGCAGTTCTTC
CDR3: CASSRGTSGYSYNEQFF

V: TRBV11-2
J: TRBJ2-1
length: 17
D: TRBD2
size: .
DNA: TGTGCCAGCAGCTTATCAGGCTCGAGGGAATGGACTAGAGAGCAGTTCTTC
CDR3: CASSLSGSREWTREQFF

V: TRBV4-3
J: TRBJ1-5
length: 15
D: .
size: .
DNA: TGCGCCAGCAGCCAAGATGCAGGTAGCAATCAGCCCCAGCATTTT
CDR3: CASSQDAGSNQPQHF

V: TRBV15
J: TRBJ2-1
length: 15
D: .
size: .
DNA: TGTGCCACCAGTCCCCAGGGTCGCTCCTACAATGAGCAGTTCTTC
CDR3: CATSPQGRSYNEQFF

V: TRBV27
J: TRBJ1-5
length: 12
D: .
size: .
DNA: TGTGCCACTACGAGAGGGAATCAGCCCCAGCATTTT
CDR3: CATTRGNQPQHF

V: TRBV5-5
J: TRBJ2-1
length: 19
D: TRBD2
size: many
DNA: TGTGCCAGCAGCTTGGGGACTAGCGGGGGGGCTGGACCCTACAATGAGCAGTTCTTC
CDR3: CASSLGTSGGAGPYNEQFF

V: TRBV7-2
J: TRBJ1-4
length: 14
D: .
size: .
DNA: TGTGCCAGCCAACGAGACAAGGAAGGAGAAAAACTGTTTTTT
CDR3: CASQRDKEGEKLFF

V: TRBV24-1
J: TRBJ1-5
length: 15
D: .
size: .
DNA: TGTGCCACCAGCGAAGGTTTAAGGGGCAATCAGCCCCAGCATTTT
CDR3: CATSEGLRGNQPQHF

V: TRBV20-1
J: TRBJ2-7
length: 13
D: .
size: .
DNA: TGCGGTGCTAGATTCCCAGGGGGGCGGGCCCAGTACTTC
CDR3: CGARFPGGRAQYF

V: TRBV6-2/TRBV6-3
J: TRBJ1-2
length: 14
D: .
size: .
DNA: TGTGTCAGCACGACAGGCCGATCCGTCTATGGCTACACCTTC
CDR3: CVSTTGRSVYGYTF

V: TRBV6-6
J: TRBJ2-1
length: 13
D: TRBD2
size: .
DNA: TGTGCCAGCCACTCGGGGATGGGGACTAGCGGGTTCTTC
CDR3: CASHSGMGTSGFF

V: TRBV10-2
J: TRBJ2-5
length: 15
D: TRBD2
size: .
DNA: TGCGCCAGCAGGGGACTAGCGGGAGGTTGGGAGACCCAGTACTTC
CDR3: CASRGLAGGWETQYF

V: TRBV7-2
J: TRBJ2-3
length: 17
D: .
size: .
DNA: TGTGCCAGCAGCTCAAGCCAGGGTTGGGGGGTCACAGATACGCAGTATTTT
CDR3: CASSSSQGWGVTDTQYF

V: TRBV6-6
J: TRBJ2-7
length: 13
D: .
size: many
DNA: TGTGCCAGCGCTGGGGGGTCGGGCTCCGAGCAGTACTTC
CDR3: CASAGGSGSEQYF

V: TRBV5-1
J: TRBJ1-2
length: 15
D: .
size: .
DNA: TGCGCCAGCAGCTTGAGGGGGGGCCCTAACTATGGCTACACCTTC
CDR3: CASSLRGGPNYGYTF

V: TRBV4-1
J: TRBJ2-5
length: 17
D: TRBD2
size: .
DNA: TGCGCCAGCAGCACACCTGGCGGGAGGGCCGAGGAAGAGACCCAGTACTTC
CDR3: CASSTPGGRAEEETQYF